Shown below are 5 T cell receptor beta chains from a single sample sequenced in a study of cytomegalovirus exposure and HLA in healthy donors. Amplification used 60 Vbeta primers and 13 Jbeta primers. The table came from immunoSEQ multiplex PCR; TCRdb's copy has only in-frame clones and leaves some out. In the table there are 150,000 to 200,000 clones, 65% to 80% of which are singletons. Sequencing was done on a sample of PBMCs. These receptors came from a man aged 18 to 29 in good health and CMV-seropositive.

The chain recombines TRBV28 with TRBJ2-3, with 16 bases aligning to TRBD2. Germline values: CDR1 MDHEN, CDR2 SYDVKM. V trimming: 4 bases; J trimming: 4 bases; junction bases outside the gene matches: 17. This CDR3 has 21 amino acids. The chain's CDR3 is CASSYSHDPGLAGGPADTQYF. DNA for the CDR3: TGTGCCAGCAGTTATTCCCACGATCCGGGACTAGCGGGAGGGCCCGCAGATACGCAGTATTTT.

This chain links TRBV5-5 with TRBJ2-3; 7 bases map to TRBD1. The germline V gene has CDR1 SGHKS and CDR2 YYEKEE (reference sequence). J was trimmed by 2 bases and V by 3 bases; bases with no gene match: 6. The CDR3 extends over 15 amino acids. The CDR3 sequence is CASSSTGQATDTQYF. DNA of the CDR3: TGTGCCAGCAGCTCAACCGGACAGGCCACAGATACGCAGTATTTT. Supplemented by reference TRBV5-5 and TRBJ2-3, the full variable domain reads DAGVTQSPTHLIKTRGQQVTLRCSPISGHKSVSWYQQVLGQGPQFIFQYYEKEERGRGNFPDRFSARQFPNYSSELNVNALLLGDSALYLCASSSTGQATDTQYFGPGTRLTVL.

Points on this clone: At one of its ends the junction is not consistent with the germline gene, which may arise from a read error. The rearrangement joins TRBV30 to TRBJ2-1; 8 bases line up with TRBD2. The CDR3 consists of 11 residues. From germline, CDR1 is GTSNPN and CDR2 SVGIG (reference sequence). This CDR3 is CAWTAGALGIF. The CDR3 DNA reads TGTGCCTGGACAGCGGGAGCCTTAGGGATCTTC.

The chain couples TRBV11-3 to TRBJ2-3; 8 nucleotides match TRBD1. Germline values: CDR1 SGHNT, CDR2 YENEEA. This CDR3 spans 15 amino acids. V trimming: 5 bases; J trimming: 3 bases; junction bases outside the gene matches: 7. The CDR3 coding sequence is TGTGCCAGCAGCCATAAGAGGACAGGGACAGATACGCAGTATTTT. Translating it yields CASSHKRTGTDTQYF.

V usage is TRBV10-3 and J usage is TRBJ2-2; D may be TRBD2 (5 bases). CDR3 length equals 14 residues. Germline CDR1 reads ENHRY; CDR2 reads SYGVKD. Trimming left V 5 bases short and J 1 base short, with 8 bases between. CDR3 nucleotides: TGTGCCATCAGTTCTGGACTGAACACCGGGGAGCTGTTTTTT. It yields the protein CAISSGLNTGELFF.